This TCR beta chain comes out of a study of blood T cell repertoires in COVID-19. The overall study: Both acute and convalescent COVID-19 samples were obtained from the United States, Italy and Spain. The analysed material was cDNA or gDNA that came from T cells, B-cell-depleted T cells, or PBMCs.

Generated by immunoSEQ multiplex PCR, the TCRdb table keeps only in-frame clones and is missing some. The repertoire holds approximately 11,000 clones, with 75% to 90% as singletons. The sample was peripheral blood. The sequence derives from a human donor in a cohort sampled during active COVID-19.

In DNA, the CDR3 is TGTGCCAGTAGTATACCCACTAGCCCCAGGGGGGAGCAGTTCTTC. Amino acids: CASSIPTSPRGEQFF. V is TRBV19 and J is TRBJ2-1, with D possibly matching TRBD1 (7 bases). Between the trimmed V and J ends, which lost 2 bases and 10 bases, there was a span of 18 bases. The CDR3 has 15 residues. Germline CDR1 and CDR2: LNHDA and SQIVND (reference sequence).